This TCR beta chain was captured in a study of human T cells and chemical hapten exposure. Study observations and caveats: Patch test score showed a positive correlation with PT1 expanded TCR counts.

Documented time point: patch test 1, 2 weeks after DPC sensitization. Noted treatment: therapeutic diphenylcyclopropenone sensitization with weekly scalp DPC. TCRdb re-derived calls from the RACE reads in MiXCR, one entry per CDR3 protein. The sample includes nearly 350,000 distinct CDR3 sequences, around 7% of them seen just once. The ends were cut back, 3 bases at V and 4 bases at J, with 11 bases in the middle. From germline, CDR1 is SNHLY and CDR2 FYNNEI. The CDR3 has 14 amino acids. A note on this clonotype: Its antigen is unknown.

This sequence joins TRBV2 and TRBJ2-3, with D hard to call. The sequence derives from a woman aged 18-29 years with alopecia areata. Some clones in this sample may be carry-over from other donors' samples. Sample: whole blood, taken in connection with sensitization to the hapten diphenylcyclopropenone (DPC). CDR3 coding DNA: TGTGCCAGCAGTGAGACCCGGCCCCCAGATACGCAGTATTTT. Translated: CASSETRPPDTQYF.